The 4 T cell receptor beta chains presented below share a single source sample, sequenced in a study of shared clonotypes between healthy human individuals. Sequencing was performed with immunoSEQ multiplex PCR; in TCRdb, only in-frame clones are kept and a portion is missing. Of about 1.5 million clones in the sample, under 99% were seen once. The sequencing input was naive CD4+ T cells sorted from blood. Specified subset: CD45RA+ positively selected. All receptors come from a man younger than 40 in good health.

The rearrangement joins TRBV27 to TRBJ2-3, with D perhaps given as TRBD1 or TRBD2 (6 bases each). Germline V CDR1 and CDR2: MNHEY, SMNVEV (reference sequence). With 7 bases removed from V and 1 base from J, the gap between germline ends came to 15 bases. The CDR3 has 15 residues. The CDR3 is CASNTGRWGTDTQYF. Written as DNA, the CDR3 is TGTGCCAGCAATACAGGGAGGTGGGGCACAGATACGCAGTATTTT.

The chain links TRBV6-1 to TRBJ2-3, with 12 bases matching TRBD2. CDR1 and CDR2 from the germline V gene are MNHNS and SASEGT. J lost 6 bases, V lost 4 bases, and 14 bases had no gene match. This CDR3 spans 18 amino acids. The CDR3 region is CASSAINRLAGAGDTQYF. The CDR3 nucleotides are TGTGCCAGCAGTGCAATAAATAGACTAGCGGGAGCAGGGGATACGCAGTATTTT.

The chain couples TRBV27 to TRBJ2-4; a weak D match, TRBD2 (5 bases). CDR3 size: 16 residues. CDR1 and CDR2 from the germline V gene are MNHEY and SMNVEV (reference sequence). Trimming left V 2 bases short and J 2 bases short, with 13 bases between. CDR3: CASSLRGSSSKNIQYF. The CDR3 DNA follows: TGTGCCAGCAGTTTACGGGGTAGTAGCTCCAAAAACATTCAGTACTTC.

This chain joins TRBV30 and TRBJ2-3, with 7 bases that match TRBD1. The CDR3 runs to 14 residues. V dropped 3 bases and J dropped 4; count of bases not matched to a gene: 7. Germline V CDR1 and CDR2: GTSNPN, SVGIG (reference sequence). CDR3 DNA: TGTGCCTGGAGCTCAACAGGGGCGCCAGATACGCAGTATTTT. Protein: CAWSSTGAPDTQYF.